This T cell receptor (beta chain) was observed in a study of blood T cell repertoires in COVID-19 (dated by TCRdb to about 2020). In the study overall: Samples from collaborators originated in the United States, Italy and Spain and spanned both the acute and convalescent phases of COVID-19. Subjects who had been exposed to COVID-19, were actively infected with it, or had recovered from it provided the deeply sampled blood TCRbeta repertoires that made up the dataset. Samples came from the ongoing ImmuneRACE study (first 160 participants) plus 1,254 subjects from 6 global collaborators. The prospective study material was composed of cDNA or gDNA derived from T cells, B-cell-depleted T cells, or PBMCs. Sample metadata almost always included a de-identified subject ID, COVID-19 status, age in years and sex. Where HLA class I and class II types were available, the types were taken from metadata supplied by the sample provider, not from assay-based typing. A freely available public database, intended as a resource for researchers studying the immune response to SARS-CoV-2, is where the repertoires were released. The research as a whole found: The amount of clinical and demographic metadata varied by source and participant and was provided uncurated.

As regards this clone: Its antigen is currently not known. The input lacks base qualities; no much larger clone sits a single base away.

TCRbeta CDR3 regions were amplified from genomic DNA using the immunoSEQ Assay, a bias-controlled multiplex PCR. The study's own analysis went as follows. Within the assay, amplification of reference gene primers was used to estimate how many nucleated cells each sample contained. Sequence reads were collapsed and filtered to measure the absolute abundance of every unique TCRbeta CDR3 rearrangement. For each sample, productive Simpson clonality was calculated by taking the square root of Simpson's diversity index across productive rearrangements. In its TCRdb copy, this immuneACCESS table keeps in-frame sequences only and misses some clones. Where compared with another copy, unresolved V genes explain less than half of these, and the others have no known cause. V, J and clone size derive from that table, while D and trimming were established from the DNA sequence. The sample has approximately 270,000 clones on record, 75% to 90% of them singletons. Approximately 11% of the sample is in the top ten clones.

V is pruned by 3 bases and J by 11 bases, leaving 8 bases of the junction without a gene match. Reading from cysteine to phenylalanine, the CDR3 counts 15 amino acids. The kept DNA is CDR3 alone, 45 bases in frame from the first base. The CDR1 and CDR2 encoded by the germline V gene are MDHEN and SYDVKM. Each collaborating institution followed its own protocols to collect whole blood in K2EDTA tubes. For TCRbeta analysis, collaborators shipped samples in one of three forms: frozen whole blood, isolated PBMCs, or DNA extracted from either of those sample types. Sequenced input: peripheral blood. The chain couples TRBV28 to TRBJ1-6; 9 central bases correspond to TRBD1. The source is a woman aged 70 to 79 with acute or convalescent COVID-19. The nucleotides read TGTGCCAGCAGTTTCCTCGGGACAGGGTTGACACCCCTCCACTTT. This yields the protein CASSFLGTGLTPLHF.